The 5 T cell receptor beta chains reported below all come from one sample, sequenced in a study of CD8 T cells in Susac syndrome. RNA amounts of about 0.5 to 1 ug underwent reverse transcription with random hexamers. TCRdb redid the calling of the immunoSEQ multiplex PCR reads with MiXCR, one entry per CDR3 protein. Counted here are about 400,000 distinct CDR3 sequences, approximately 89% occurring once; the ten biggest clones make up about 0.1%. Sequenced sample: CD8+ T cells from PBMCs. The receptors were sampled from a human donor with multiple sclerosis.

The DNA for the CDR3 is TGTGCCAGCAGCCGAGGGGTCGGGGGAGCCTACGAGCAGTACTTC. Its protein is CASSRGVGGAYEQYF. This sequence joins TRBV11-2 and TRBJ2-7; maybe TRBD2 (6 bases). The V end lost 5 bases, the J end lost 2 bases, and 16 bases lay between the germline ends. Germline CDR1 SGHAT, CDR2 FQNNGV. The CDR3 consists of 15 residues.

This clonotype appeared a single time. The chain joins TRBV27 to TRBJ2-1; no clear D. This CDR3 contains 13 residues. Trimming removed 3 bases at V and 5 bases at J, with 8 bases between. Per the germline V gene, CDR1 is MNHEY and CDR2 is SMNVEV (reference sequence). The CDR3 bases are TGTGCCAGCAGTTTGAACGGAGACAATGAGCAGTTCTTC. Encoded protein: CASSLNGDNEQFF.

This rearrangement joins TRBV25-1 to TRBJ2-5, with TRBD1 matching over 9 bases. The CDR3 extends over 15 amino acids. In germline, CDR1 is MGHDK, CDR2 SYGVNS. Trimming took 3 bases from V and 5 from J; bases not matched to a gene: 7. The CDR3 sequence: CASSEGQGIEETQYF. The CDR3 region has the DNA TGTGCCAGCAGTGAGGGACAGGGTATCGAGGAGACCCAGTACTTC. The entire variable domain, with the rest obtained from reference TRBV25-1 and TRBJ2-5, is as follows: EADIYQTPRYLVIGTGKKITLECSQTMGHDKMYWYQQDPGMELHLIHYSYGVNSTEKGDLSSESTVSRIRTEHFPLTLESARPSHTSQYLCASSEGQGIEETQYFGPGTRLLVL.

The chain joins TRBV30 to TRBJ1-2; D ambiguous. The length of the CDR3 is 12 residues. The germline gives CDR1 GTSNPN, CDR2 SVGIG (reference sequence). V lost 6 bases, J lost 8 bases, and 16 bases lay in between. The CDR3 DNA sequence: TGTGCCTGTAGAACTGGGAACAAGGGCTACACCTTC. It encodes CACRTGNKGYTF.

J is TRBJ2-5 and V is TRBV5-5; a weak D match, TRBD2 (6 bases). V dropped 6 bases and J dropped 5 bases, with 17 bases sitting between them. Germline values: CDR1 SGHKS, CDR2 YYEKEE (reference sequence). This CDR3 has 14 amino acids. The CDR3 sequence is CASNTAAGIETQYF. In nucleotides, the CDR3 is TGTGCCAGCAACACTGCCGCGGGGATCGAGACCCAGTACTTC.